Listed here is a single T cell receptor (beta chain). The source of the sample is a study of cytotoxic CD8 clonotypes in ibrutinib-treated CLL. The overall study: The patient breakdown showed about ten relapsed/refractory and approximately 14 treatment-naive cases, with under 18 IGHV unmutated. Samples yielded averages of some 250,000 productive templates and 94,000 or so productive rearrangements.

CDR3 size: 14 residues. Germline CDR1 and CDR2: MNHEY and SVGAGI. J lost 9 bases, V lost 6 bases, and 8 bases had no gene match. TCRdb keeps only in-frame clones here, not all; method: immunoSEQ multiplex PCR. Among around 70,000 clones listed, around 81% were seen once. This chain links TRBV6-5 with TRBJ1-6; 7 nucleotides align to TRBD1. The TCR sequence derives from a human donor with chronic lymphocytic leukemia. This specimen was PBMCs, taken at disease progression, from a patient treated with ibrutinib. CDR3 DNA: TGTGCCAGCAGGTCTACAGGGGAGAGTTCACCCCTCCACTTT. This translates into CASRSTGESSPLHF.